This T cell receptor (beta chain) was documented in a study of cytomegalovirus exposure and HLA in healthy donors. The primer mix had 60 Vbeta and 13 Jbeta primers. Sequenced by immunoSEQ multiplex PCR; TCRdb stores in-frame clones only, minus some. The table includes approximately 160,000 clones, roughly two thirds detected once. CDR1 and CDR2 from the germline V gene are MNHEY and SMNVEV (reference sequence). CDR3 size: 16 residues. The rearrangement uses TRBV27 and TRBJ2-5, with 9 nucleotides matching TRBD1. The DNA end is more similar to TRBJ2-7, so the J call may be wrong. The sample was PBMCs. The TCR comes from a woman aged 18-30 years in good health and CMV-seropositive. CDR3: CASSRTHPGQGYEQYF. The CDR3 nucleotides are TGTGCCAGCAGTCGAACCCATCCGGGACAGGGCTACGAGCAGTACTTC.